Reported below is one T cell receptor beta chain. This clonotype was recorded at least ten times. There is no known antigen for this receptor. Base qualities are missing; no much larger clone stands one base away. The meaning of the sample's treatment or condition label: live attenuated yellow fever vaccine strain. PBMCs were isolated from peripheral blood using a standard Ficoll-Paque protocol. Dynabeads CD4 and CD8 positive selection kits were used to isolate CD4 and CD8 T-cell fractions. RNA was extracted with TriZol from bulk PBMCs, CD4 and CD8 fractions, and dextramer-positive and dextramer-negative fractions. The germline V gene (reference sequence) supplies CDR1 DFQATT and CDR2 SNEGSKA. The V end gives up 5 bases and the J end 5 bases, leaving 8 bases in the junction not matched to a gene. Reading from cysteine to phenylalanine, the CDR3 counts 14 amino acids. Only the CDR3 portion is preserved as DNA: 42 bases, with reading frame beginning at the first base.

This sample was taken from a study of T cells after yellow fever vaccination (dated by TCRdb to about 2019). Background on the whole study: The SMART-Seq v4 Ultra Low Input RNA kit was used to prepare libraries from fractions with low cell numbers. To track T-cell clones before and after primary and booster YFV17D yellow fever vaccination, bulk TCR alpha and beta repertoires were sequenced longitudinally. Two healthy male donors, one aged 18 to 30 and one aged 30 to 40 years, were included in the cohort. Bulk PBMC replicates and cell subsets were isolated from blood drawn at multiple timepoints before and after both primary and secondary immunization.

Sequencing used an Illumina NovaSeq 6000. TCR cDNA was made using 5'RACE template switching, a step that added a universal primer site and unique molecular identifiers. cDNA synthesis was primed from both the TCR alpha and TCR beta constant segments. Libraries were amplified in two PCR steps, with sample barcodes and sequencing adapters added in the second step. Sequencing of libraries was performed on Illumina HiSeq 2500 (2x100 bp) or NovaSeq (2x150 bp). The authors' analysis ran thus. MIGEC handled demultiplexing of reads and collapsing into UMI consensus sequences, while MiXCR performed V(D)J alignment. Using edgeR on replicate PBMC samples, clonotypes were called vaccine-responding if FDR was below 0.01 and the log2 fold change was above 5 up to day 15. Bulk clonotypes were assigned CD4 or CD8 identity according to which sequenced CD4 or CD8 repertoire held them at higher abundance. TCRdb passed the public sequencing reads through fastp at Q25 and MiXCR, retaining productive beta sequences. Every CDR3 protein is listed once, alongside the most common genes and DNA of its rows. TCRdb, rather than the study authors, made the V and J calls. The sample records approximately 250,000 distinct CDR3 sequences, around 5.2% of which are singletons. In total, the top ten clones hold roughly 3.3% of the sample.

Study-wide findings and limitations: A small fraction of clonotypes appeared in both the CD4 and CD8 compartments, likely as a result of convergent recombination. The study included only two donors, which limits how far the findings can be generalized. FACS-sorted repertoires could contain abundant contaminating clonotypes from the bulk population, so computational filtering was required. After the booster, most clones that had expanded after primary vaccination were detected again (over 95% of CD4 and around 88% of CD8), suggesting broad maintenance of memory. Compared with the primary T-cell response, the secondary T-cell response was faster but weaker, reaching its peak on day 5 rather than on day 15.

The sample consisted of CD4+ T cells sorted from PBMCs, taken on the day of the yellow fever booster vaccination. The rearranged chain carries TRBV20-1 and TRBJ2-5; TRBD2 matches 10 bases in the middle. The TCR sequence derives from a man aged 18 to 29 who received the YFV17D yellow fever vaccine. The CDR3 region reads CSAGQLAGTETQYF. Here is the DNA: TGCAGTGCTGGCCAACTAGCGGGGACGGAGACCCAGTACTTC.